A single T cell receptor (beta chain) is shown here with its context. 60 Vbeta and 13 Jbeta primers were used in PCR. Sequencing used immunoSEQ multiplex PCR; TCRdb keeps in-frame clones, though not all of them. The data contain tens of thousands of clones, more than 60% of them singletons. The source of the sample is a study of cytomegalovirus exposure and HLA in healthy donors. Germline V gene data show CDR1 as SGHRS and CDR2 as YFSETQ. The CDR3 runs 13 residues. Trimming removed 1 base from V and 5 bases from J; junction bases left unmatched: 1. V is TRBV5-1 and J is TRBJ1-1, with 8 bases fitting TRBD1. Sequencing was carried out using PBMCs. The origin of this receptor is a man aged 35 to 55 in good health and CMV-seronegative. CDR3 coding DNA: TGCGCCAGCAGCTTGACAGGGGGAACTGAAGCTTTCTTT. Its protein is CASSLTGGTEAFF. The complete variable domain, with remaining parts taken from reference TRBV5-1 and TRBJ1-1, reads KAGVTQTPRYLIKTRGQQVTLSCSPISGHRSVSWYQQTPGQGLQFLFEYFSETQRNKGNFPGRFSGRQFSNSRSEMNVSTLELGDSALYLCASSLTGGTEAFFGQGTRLTVV.